This T cell receptor beta chain is from a study of shared clonotypes between healthy human individuals (dated by TCRdb to 2019 to 2021). In terms of the full investigation: A couple of women and a few men aged 18 to 49 years were included in the cohort. For each donor, three plates each were used for CD4 naive and CD4 memory, two plates were used for CD8 naive, and one plate was used for CD8 memory. To estimate repertoire size and how much clonotypes are shared between individuals, the study performed deep sequencing of blood TCR repertoires from about five healthy adults. To increase sequencing depth and limit assay-specific biases, different laboratories used diverse techniques to prepare libraries and sequence TCR repertoires. Leukapheresis yielded between about 0.9 and 9 billion PBMCs per donor.

The junction carries 9 bases between V and J, which are trimmed by 3 bases and 9 bases respectively. CDR1 MNHNS and CDR2 SASEGT were looked up in the germline V gene. Taken from cysteine to phenylalanine, the CDR3 has 11 residues. Just CDR3 DNA is preserved here, 33 bases in frame from base 1. TCR CDR3 regions were amplified from genomic DNA by multiplex PCR using the deep immunoSEQ assay. Extracted genomic DNA from each cell subset was distributed evenly across all wells of several immunoSEQ 96-well plates, and each plate was treated as a replicate. Each replicate PCR for sorted subsets received 200 ng genomic DNA, equal to about 30,000 T cell genomes. Purified libraries were measured with a Qubit 3.0 fluorometer, size-checked on a Bioanalyzer 2100, and measured again with the KAPA Library Quantification kit. Every immunoSEQ 96-well plate was sequenced on a separate single-read 150-cycle Illumina NextSeq 550 flow cell. The study's own analysis went as follows. Because the immunoSEQ output included only junctional sequences and no quality scores, the filtering could not be the same as the filtering used for full-length reads. To assign V/J genes and CDR3, sequences were annotated against IMGT germline references using PyIR, a Python wrapper for IgBLAST v1.9. Reads with weak V/J assignments (E-value above 1e-6), missing CDR3, stop codons, out-of-frame junctions, or ambiguous translated residues were removed. V3J clonotypes were defined as sequences sharing the same inferred V gene, J gene, and CDR3 amino acid sequence. To compute the percentage overlap between repertoires, the number of shared unique clonotypes was divided by the size of the smaller repertoire. Richness of each repertoire was evaluated using RTK rarefaction, the Chao1 estimator, and Recon v2.1 estimates of unobserved clonotypes. For all TCRbeta clonotypes obtained by the gDNA method from a handful of donors, generation probabilities were computed with OLGA. TCRdb holds this immuneACCESS table with in-frame rearrangements only. Some clones are missing; in checked studies, unresolved V genes explain under half, and the rest has no known cause. V and J calls and clone size follow that table, whereas D and trimming were derived from the DNA. The sample table holds 1 million to 1.3 million clones, of which 75% to 85% were seen once. The ten largest clones take up 0.5% to 0.65% of the sample.

General conclusions and limits of the study: Compared with non-shared clonotypes, the clonotypes found in all four sorted-subset donors had higher generation probabilities. Because the study included only a small number of donors, the genetic and exposure-history diversity represented was limited. Larger estimated clonotype richness was generally found for naive subsets than for memory subsets. About 4.5% of naive CD4, around 3.6% of naive CD8, approximately 2% of memory CD4, and approximately 0.4% of memory CD8 clonotypes were shared across a handful of donors. Pairwise subsampling indicated that sequencing depth was expected to affect the degree of clonotype sharing among donors. Sampling was restricted to blood, and TCR repertoires in tissue are likely to differ from TCR repertoires in blood. Incomplete sequencing was indicated by rarefaction of sorted-subset datasets, despite the large sequencing depth.

Regarding this clone: The antigen it binds to is not known. No base quality information exists; no much larger clone differs at one position.

The donors were healthy, HIV-negative adults who had no recently reported acute infections or vaccinations. Every donor was a Caucasian adult living in Nashville, Tennessee, USA. CD4+ T cells were enriched by magnetic negative selection; naive cells were then positively selected on CD45RA, and the negative fraction formed the memory subset. After blood collection by leukapheresis, PBMCs were isolated using Ficoll-Histopaque density gradient centrifugation and then cryopreserved in the vapor phase of liquid nitrogen. Purity and quantity of every magnetically sorted T cell population were checked by analytical flow cytometry. Genomic DNA was isolated from each sorted fraction and quantified by UV absorbance on a Nanodrop 2000c.

Sequencing was performed on memory CD4+ T cells from PBMCs. Interpreted using the paper, the cell subset or site label stands for: CD45RA-negative fraction. Here the chain combines TRBV6-1 and TRBJ2-7, with the D gene not clear enough to name. The sequence derives from a man between 18 and 35 years old in good health. Some clones in this sample may be carry-over from other donors' samples. The DNA is as follows: TGTGCCAGCAGTGAGGAGAAGGGGCAGTACTTC. Translated, this gives CASSEEKGQYF.